This T cell receptor (beta chain) appears in the sequencing data of a study of T cells expressing NK-cell markers. This CDR3 has 15 amino acids. The germline CDR1 and CDR2 sequences are LNHNV and YYDKDF (reference sequence). TCRdb re-analyzed the 5' RACE reads; it lists each CDR3 protein once, without DNA. This table holds approximately 8,200 distinct CDR3 sequences. The TCR originated in a young man in good health. The chain employs TRBV15 and TRBJ1-4. Sequencing was done on a sample of blood T cells: a sorted CD56 or NKG2C T cell subset, CD4+ or CD8+ T cells, or bulk PBMC T cells (not recorded which). CDR3 sequence: CATSRGVGTNEKLFF.